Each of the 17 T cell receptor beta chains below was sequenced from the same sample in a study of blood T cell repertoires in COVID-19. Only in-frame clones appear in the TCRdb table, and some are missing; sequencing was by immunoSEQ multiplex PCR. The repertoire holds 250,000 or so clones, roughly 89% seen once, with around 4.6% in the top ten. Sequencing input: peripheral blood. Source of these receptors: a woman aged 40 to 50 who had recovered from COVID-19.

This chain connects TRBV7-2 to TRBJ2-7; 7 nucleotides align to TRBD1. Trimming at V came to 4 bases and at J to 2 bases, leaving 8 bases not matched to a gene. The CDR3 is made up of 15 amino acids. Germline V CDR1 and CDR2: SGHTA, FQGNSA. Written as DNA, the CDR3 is TGTGCCAGCAGCTACTCGACAGGGCCAGCCTACGAGCAGTACGTC. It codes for CASSYSTGPAYEQYV.

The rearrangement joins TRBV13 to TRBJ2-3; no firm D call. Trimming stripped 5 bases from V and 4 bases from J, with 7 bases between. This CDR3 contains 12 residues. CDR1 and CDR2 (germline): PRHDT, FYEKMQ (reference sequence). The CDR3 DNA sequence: TGTGCCAGCAGCCCTAAGTCAGATACGCAGTATTTT. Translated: CASSPKSDTQYF.

In DNA form, the CDR3 reads TGTGCCAGCACCTTAACAGGCGTTAATGAAAAACTGTTTTTT. Protein sequence: CASTLTGVNEKLFF. This rearrangement joins TRBV2 to TRBJ1-4; D may be TRBD1 (5 bases). Germline loops: CDR1 SNHLY, CDR2 FYNNEI. Trimming removed 7 bases from V and 4 bases from J, with 13 bases in between. This CDR3 has 14 amino acids.

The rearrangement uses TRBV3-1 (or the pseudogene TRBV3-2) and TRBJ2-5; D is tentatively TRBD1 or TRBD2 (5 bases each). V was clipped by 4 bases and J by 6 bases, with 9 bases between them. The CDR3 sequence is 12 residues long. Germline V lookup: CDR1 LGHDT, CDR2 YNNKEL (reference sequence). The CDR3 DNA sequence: TGTGCCAGCAGCCCAGAGGGGCAGACCCAGTACTTC. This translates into CASSPEGQTQYF.

CDR3: CASSQTSRNQPQHF. The CDR3 DNA sequence: TGTGCCAGCAGCCAAACCAGTCGCAATCAGCCCCAGCATTTT. This chain connects TRBV3-1 (or the pseudogene TRBV3-2) to TRBJ1-5; D is ambiguous. Trimming removed 2 bases from V and 2 bases from J, with 7 bases in between. CDR3 length: 14 amino acids. Germline V gene sequence: CDR1 LGHDT, CDR2 YNNKEL (reference sequence).

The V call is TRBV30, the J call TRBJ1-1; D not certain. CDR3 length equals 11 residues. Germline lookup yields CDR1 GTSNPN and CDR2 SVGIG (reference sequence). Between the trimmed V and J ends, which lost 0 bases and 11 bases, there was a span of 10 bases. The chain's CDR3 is CAWSVRTGAFF. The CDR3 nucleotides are TGTGCCTGGAGTGTTAGAACGGGGGCTTTCTTT.

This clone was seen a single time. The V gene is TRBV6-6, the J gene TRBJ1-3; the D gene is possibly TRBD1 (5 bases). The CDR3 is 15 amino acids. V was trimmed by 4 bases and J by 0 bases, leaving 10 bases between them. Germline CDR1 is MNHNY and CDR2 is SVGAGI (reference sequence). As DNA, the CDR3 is TGTGCCAGCAGTTCGACAGTTGGCTCTGGAAACACCATATATTTT. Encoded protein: CASSSTVGSGNTIYF.

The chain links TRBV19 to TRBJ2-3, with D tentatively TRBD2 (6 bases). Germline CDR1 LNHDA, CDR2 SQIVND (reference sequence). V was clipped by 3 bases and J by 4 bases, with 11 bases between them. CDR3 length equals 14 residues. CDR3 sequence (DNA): TGTGCCAGTAGTATGGGGGAGGTGGCAGATACGCAGTATTTT. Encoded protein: CASSMGEVADTQYF. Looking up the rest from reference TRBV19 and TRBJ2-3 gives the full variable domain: DGGITQSPKYLFRKEGQNVTLSCEQNLNHDAMYWYRQDPGQGLRLIYYSQIVNDFQKGDIAEGYSVSREKKESFPLTVTSAQKNPTAFYLCASSMGEVADTQYFGPGTRLTVL.

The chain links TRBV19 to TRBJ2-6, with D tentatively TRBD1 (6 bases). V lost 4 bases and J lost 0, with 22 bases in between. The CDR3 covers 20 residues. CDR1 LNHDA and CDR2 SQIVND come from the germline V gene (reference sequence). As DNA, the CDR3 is TGTGCCAGTAGTACGGGACAAGGTGCCTGGGGGAACTCTGGGGCCAACGTCCTGACTTTC. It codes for CASSTGQGAWGNSGANVLTF.

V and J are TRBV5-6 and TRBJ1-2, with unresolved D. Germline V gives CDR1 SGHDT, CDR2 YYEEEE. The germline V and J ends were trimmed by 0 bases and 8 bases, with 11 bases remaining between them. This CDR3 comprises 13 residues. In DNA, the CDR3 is TGTGCCAGCAGCTTGGTTCCTTTATCGGGCTACACCTTC. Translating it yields CASSLVPLSGYTF.

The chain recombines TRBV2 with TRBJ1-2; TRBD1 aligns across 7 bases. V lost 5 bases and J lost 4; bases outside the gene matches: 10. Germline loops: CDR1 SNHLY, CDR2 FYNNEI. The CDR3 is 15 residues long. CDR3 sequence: CASSTLAAGGYGYTF. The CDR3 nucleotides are TGTGCCAGCAGTACCCTGGCGGCAGGGGGCTATGGCTACACCTTC.

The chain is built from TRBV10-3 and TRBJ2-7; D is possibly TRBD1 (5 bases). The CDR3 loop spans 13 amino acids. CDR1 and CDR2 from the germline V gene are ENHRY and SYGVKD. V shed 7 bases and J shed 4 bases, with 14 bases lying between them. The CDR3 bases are TGTGCCATCATGGCAGGGTCAGGGTACGAGCAGTACTTC. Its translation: CAIMAGSGYEQYF.

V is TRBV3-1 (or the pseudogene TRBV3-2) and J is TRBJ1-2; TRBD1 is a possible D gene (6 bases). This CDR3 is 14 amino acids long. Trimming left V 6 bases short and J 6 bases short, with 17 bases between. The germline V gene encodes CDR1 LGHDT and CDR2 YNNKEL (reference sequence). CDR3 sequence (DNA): TGTGCCAGCAGTCCCGAATGGGGGGGCGATGGCTACACCTTC. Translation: CASSPEWGGDGYTF.

As DNA, the CDR3 is TGTGCCAGCAGCCCCATTCGCAGGGGTCCCGAGCAGTACTTC. This sequence encodes CASSPIRRGPEQYF. V is TRBV7-2 and J is TRBJ2-7; tentative D call: TRBD1 (6 bases). Per the germline V gene, CDR1 is SGHTA and CDR2 is FQGNSA. The length of the CDR3 is 14 residues. Deletions cut 5 bases from V and 6 bases from J, with 17 bases between.

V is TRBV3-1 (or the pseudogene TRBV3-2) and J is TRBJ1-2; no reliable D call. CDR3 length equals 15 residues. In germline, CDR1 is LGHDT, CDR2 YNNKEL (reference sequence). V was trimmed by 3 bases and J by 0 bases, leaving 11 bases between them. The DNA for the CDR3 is TGTGCCAGCAGCCACTTAACAGTGTCTAACTATGGCTACACCTTC. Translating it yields CASSHLTVSNYGYTF.

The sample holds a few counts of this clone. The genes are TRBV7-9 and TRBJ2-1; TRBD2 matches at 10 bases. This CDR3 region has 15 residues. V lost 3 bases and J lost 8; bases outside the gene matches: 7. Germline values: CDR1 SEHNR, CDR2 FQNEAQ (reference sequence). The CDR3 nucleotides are TGTGCCAGCAGCTTTACTAGCGGGATAGGCCATGAGCAGTTCTTC. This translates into CASSFTSGIGHEQFF.

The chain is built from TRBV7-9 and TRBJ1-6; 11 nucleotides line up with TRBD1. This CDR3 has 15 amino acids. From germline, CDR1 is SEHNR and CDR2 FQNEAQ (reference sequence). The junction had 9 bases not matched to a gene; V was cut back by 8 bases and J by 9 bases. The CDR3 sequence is CASSQAGTGGSPLHF. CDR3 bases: TGTGCCAGCTCCCAAGCTGGGACAGGGGGTTCACCCCTCCACTTT.